One sample yielded the 20 T cell receptor beta chains listed below, sequenced in a study of OX40 agonist ivuxolimab in advanced cancers. TCRdb's table, derived via immunoSEQ multiplex PCR, lists solely in-frame clones and lacks some. The sample includes around 72,000 clones, 80% of them seen just once. The material sequenced was CD4+ or CD8+ T cells sorted from blood, taken in a trial of the OX40 agonist ivuxolimab. Receptor source: an adult with an advanced solid tumor such as melanoma, head and neck, liver or kidney cancer.

V gene TRBV9 combines with J gene TRBJ1-3, with D possibly being TRBD1 (5 bases). Trimming pared 0 bases from V and 2 bases from J, leaving 6 bases between. CDR1 is SGDLS and CDR2 is YYNGEE in the germline V gene. This CDR3 comprises 14 residues. CDR3 loop: CASSVEGAGNTIYF. CDR3 in DNA: TGTGCCAGCAGCGTAGAAGGGGCTGGAAACACCATATATTTT.

The CDR3 spells CASSPDRTYGYTF. DNA for the CDR3: TGTGCCAGCAGCCCCGACAGGACCTATGGCTACACCTTC. This chain connects TRBV5-5 to TRBJ1-2; TRBD1 might be the D (6 bases). There are 13 residues in the CDR3. Germline V gives CDR1 SGHKS, CDR2 YYEKEE (reference sequence). V was shortened by 4 bases and J by 4 bases, with 11 bases between the two germline ends.

The chain carries TRBV7-2 and TRBJ2-3; 7 nucleotides match TRBD1. This CDR3 has 14 residues. CDR1 and CDR2 (germline): SGHTA, FQGNSA. The junction had 3 bases not matched to a gene; V was cut back by 3 bases and J by 3 bases. CDR3: CASSFDRVTDTQYF. DNA for the CDR3: TGTGCCAGCAGCTTCGACAGGGTAACAGATACGCAGTATTTT.

The rearrangement uses TRBV18 and TRBJ1-5, with D unresolved. CDR3 length: 15 residues. The V gene's germline CDR1 is KGHSH and CDR2 LQKENI. The ends were cut back, 6 bases at V and 7 bases at J, with 19 bases in the middle. The CDR3 is CASSPERSGYQPQHF. The CDR3 DNA sequence: TGTGCCAGCTCCCCGGAGAGATCCGGCTACCAGCCCCAGCATTTT.

This CDR3 is CASSHDRGRTTGELFF. In DNA form, the CDR3 reads TGCGCCAGCAGCCACGACAGGGGGCGAACCACCGGGGAGCTGTTTTTT. The chain couples TRBV5-1 to TRBJ2-2, with 10 bases matching TRBD1. V dropped 4 bases and J dropped 4; count of bases not matched to a gene: 7. This CDR3 spans 16 amino acids. Germline CDR1 is SGHRS and CDR2 is YFSETQ.

V and J are TRBV14 and TRBJ1-1; 7 nucleotides align to TRBD1. Per the germline V gene, CDR1 is SGHDN and CDR2 is FVKESK. Trimming cost V 0 bases and J 0 bases; bases outside gene matches: 7. This CDR3 region has 17 residues. CDR3: CASSQEQGRSMNTEAFF. The CDR3 DNA sequence: TGTGCCAGCAGCCAAGAACAGGGGCGATCCATGAACACTGAAGCTTTCTTT.

The chain couples TRBV11-2 to TRBJ2-7; 9 nucleotides align to TRBD2. The CDR3 runs to 18 residues. Germline lookup yields CDR1 SGHAT and CDR2 FQNNGV. V trimming: 8 bases; J trimming: 0 bases; junction bases outside the gene matches: 17. The CDR3 DNA is TGTGCCAGCCGCCCCTCGGTGCGGGAGGGCCCCAGCTCCTACGAGCAGTACTTC. This sequence encodes CASRPSVREGPSSYEQYF.

The chain is built from TRBV9 and TRBJ2-1, with 13 nucleotides matching TRBD2. The germline CDR1 and CDR2 sequences are SGDLS and YYNGEE. CDR3 size: 16 residues. Trimming removed 7 bases from V and 3 bases from J; junction bases left unmatched: 7. CDR3 amino acids: CASSTSGRVGYNEQFF. The CDR3 DNA reads as TGTGCCAGCTCTACTAGCGGGAGGGTGGGCTACAATGAGCAGTTCTTC.

This clone was counted a single time. This rearrangement joins TRBV5-1 to TRBJ2-3, with TRBD2 matching over 7 bases. Unmatched junction bases numbered 3, after V lost 2 bases and J lost 0 bases. CDR3 length: 15 amino acids. Germline V CDR1 and CDR2: SGHRS, YFSETQ. The chain's CDR3 is CASSFSGLSTDTQYF. The CDR3 DNA reads as TGCGCCAGCAGCTTTAGCGGGTTGAGCACAGATACGCAGTATTTT.

This sequence joins TRBV29-1 and TRBJ2-7; 9 bases agree with TRBD1. This CDR3 contains 17 residues. The germline gives CDR1 SQVTM, CDR2 ANQGSEA. The V and J ends lost 1 base and 2 bases, in that order; junction bases with no gene match: 12. The CDR3 is CSVEVWDRARPTYEQYV. The CDR3 DNA reads as TGCAGCGTTGAAGTCTGGGACAGGGCTAGGCCGACCTACGAGCAGTACGTC.

This chain's CDR3 is CASSPRLAGGPEDEQYF. In nucleotides, the CDR3 is TGTGCCAGCTCACCAAGACTAGCGGGAGGGCCCGAGGATGAGCAGTACTTC. This chain connects TRBV18 to TRBJ2-7; the match to TRBD2 covers 14 bases. With V trimmed by 2 bases and J by 7 bases, 10 bases remained unmatched. This CDR3 region has 17 residues. CDR1 is KGHSH and CDR2 is LQKENI in the germline V gene. Looking up the rest from reference TRBV18 and TRBJ2-7 gives the full variable domain: NAGVMQNPRHLVRRRGQEARLRCSPMKGHSHVYWYRQLPEEGLKFMVYLQKENIIDESGMPKERFSAEFPKEGPSILRIQQVVRGDSAAYFCASSPRLAGGPEDEQYFGPGTRLTVT.

This clone was detected only once. V and J are TRBV5-1 and TRBJ2-2, with D possibly being TRBD1 or TRBD2 (5 bases each). This CDR3 region has 14 residues. V was trimmed by 0 bases and J by 3 bases, leaving 6 bases between them. The germline gives CDR1 SGHRS, CDR2 YFSETQ. Written as DNA, the CDR3 is TGCGCCAGCAGCTTGGGGGACCACACCGGGGAGCTGTTTTTT. Its protein is CASSLGDHTGELFF.

V gene TRBV19 combines with J gene TRBJ1-5; D possibly corresponds to TRBD1 (5 bases). Germline CDR1 LNHDA, CDR2 SQIVND (reference sequence). V lost 2 bases to trimming and J lost 6 bases, with 20 bases between them. The length of the CDR3 is 17 residues. DNA of the CDR3: TGTGCCAGTAGTATAACCGGTGGGGGGGTAGTGGGTCAGCCCCAGCATTTT. This sequence encodes CASSITGGGVVGQPQHF.

The genes are TRBV6-5 and TRBJ2-7, with unresolved D. The CDR3 spans 14 residues. The V end lost 2 bases, the J end lost 1 base, and 9 bases lay between the germline ends. Germline values: CDR1 MNHEY, CDR2 SVGAGI. The CDR3 coding sequence is TGTGCCAGCAGTTACCTACTGACTTCCTACGAGCAGTACTTC. Protein: CASSYLLTSYEQYF.

In its sample, this clone was seen a few times. The chain has TRBV6-6 and TRBJ2-1; 7 bases are shared with TRBD1. The CDR3 is 15 amino acids. Trimming cost V 6 bases and J 2 bases; bases outside gene matches: 7. Germline CDR1 reads MNHNY; CDR2 reads SVGAGI (reference sequence). CDR3 region: CASRSRDRAYNEQFF. CDR3 nucleotide sequence: TGTGCCAGCAGGAGCCGGGACAGAGCCTACAATGAGCAGTTCTTC.

The chain links TRBV28 to TRBJ1-5, with no clear D. CDR1 MDHEN and CDR2 SYDVKM come from the germline V gene. The CDR3 consists of 12 residues. Trimming cost V 2 bases and J 7 bases, with 6 bases left between them. CDR3 coding DNA: TGTGCCAGCAGTTTACAAGAACAGCCCCAGCATTTT. Translation gives CASSLQEQPQHF.

This chain connects TRBV7-3 to TRBJ2-1; 11 nucleotides line up with TRBD2. Trimming cost V 1 base and J 7 bases; bases outside gene matches: 3. The CDR3 extends over 15 amino acids. Looked up from germline, CDR1 is SGHTA and CDR2 is FQGTGA. DNA of the CDR3: TGTGCCAGCAGCTTAAGTCCTAGCGGGAGGAATGAGCAGTTCTTC. The encoded protein is CASSLSPSGRNEQFF.

V and J are TRBV6-5 and TRBJ2-3; 10 positions match TRBD2. The junction had 0 bases not matched to a gene; V was cut back by 0 bases and J by 0 bases. Germline V lookup: CDR1 MNHEY, CDR2 SVGAGI. This CDR3 region has 16 residues. The DNA of the CDR3 is TGTGCCAGCAGTTACTCACTAGCGGGGAGCACAGATACGCAGTATTTT. It translates to CASSYSLAGSTDTQYF.

This sequence joins TRBV7-8 and TRBJ2-5; D is perhaps TRBD2 (5 bases). Trimming cost V 2 bases and J 9 bases, with 13 bases left between them. This CDR3 is built from 13 residues. Germline CDR1 reads SGHVS; CDR2 reads FQNEAQ. This chain's CDR3 is CASSLSRETAQYF. The CDR3 DNA reads as TGTGCCAGCAGCTTATCGAGGGAAACGGCCCAGTACTTC.

The V call is TRBV5-1, the J call TRBJ2-3; D remains unclear. The CDR3 length is 14 residues. Trimming removed 6 bases at V and 0 bases at J, with 11 bases between. CDR1 is SGHRS and CDR2 is YFSETQ in the germline V gene. The CDR3 region has the DNA TGCGCCAGCAAAGGCACCCTTAGCACAGATACGCAGTATTTT. Translating it yields CASKGTLSTDTQYF.